A single sample gave rise to the 4 T cell receptor beta chains below, sequenced in a study of T-cell memory formation after mild COVID-19. Each CDR3 protein is one row after TCRdb ran MiXCR on the 5' RACE reads. The sample has under 300,000 distinct CDR3 sequences, approximately 10% seen once. The sample consisted of PBMCs or a T cell subset sorted from them (not recorded which). These receptors all stem from a man younger than 30 who had mild COVID-19 (a few samples of this study predate the infection). Cell type and time point are not known.

V is TRBV27 and J is TRBJ1-1; D call uncertain. The germline V gene encodes CDR1 MNHEY and CDR2 SMNVEV (reference sequence). Deletions cut 3 bases from V and 3 bases from J, with 8 bases between. This CDR3 has 13 amino acids. For the CDR3, the DNA is TGTGCCAGCAGTTTGACCTTTGACACTGAAGCTTTCTTT. Amino acids: CASSLTFDTEAFF.

CDR3 sequence reads: CASSAGLAAYEQYF. The CDR3 DNA sequence: TGTGCCAGCAGTGCCGGACTAGCGGCCTACGAGCAGTACTTC. This chain connects TRBV6-2 or TRBV6-3 to TRBJ2-7, with TRBD2 matching 10 bases. The CDR3 covers 14 residues. Germline CDR1 and CDR2: MNHEY and SVGEGT. Losses at the gene ends were 5 bases for V and 2 bases for J; bases not matched to a gene: 3.

The chain is built from TRBV7-9 and TRBJ2-7; either TRBD1 or TRBD2 may fit D (5 bases each). V was clipped by 5 bases and J by 2 bases, with 13 bases between them. The germline gives CDR1 SEHNR, CDR2 FQNEAQ (reference sequence). CDR3 length: 14 amino acids. CDR3 nucleotide sequence: TGTGCCAGCAGCAGACCGGGGACCCCCTACGAGCAGTACTTC. Its protein is CASSRPGTPYEQYF.

In its sample, this clonotype was seen a few times. The CDR3 sequence is CASSLGVAGGLSETQYF. In DNA form, the CDR3 reads TGTGCCAGCAGCTTAGGGGTGGCGGGGGGCCTTTCTGAGACCCAGTACTTC. The chain is built from TRBV7-2 and TRBJ2-5, with TRBD2 matching over 8 bases. After removal of 1 base from V and 5 bases from J, the junction contained 12 bases not matched to a gene. The CDR3 is made up of 17 amino acids. The germline V gene has CDR1 SGHTA and CDR2 FQGNSA.